These T cell receptor beta chains were read from a single sample in a study of blood T cell repertoires in COVID-19. Generated by immunoSEQ multiplex PCR, the TCRdb table keeps only in-frame clones and is missing some. The repertoire has 90,000 to 150,000 clones, around 77% of them found once; the top ten carry over 6.5%. Sequenced: peripheral blood. These TCRs come from a human donor in a cohort sampled during active COVID-19. Each CDR3 is given with its conserved first and last residue. Each record gives: J gene, CDR3 length, V gene, clone size, D gene, CDR3 DNA, CDR3 protein. D genes are given only for firm matches. Clone size is shown for a subset of rows, as once, few, many or a class of expanded clone.

TRBJ2-7 | 15 | TRBV6-1 | NA | TRBD1 | TGTGCCAGCAGTGAACCCCGGGACAGGTCGAACGAGCAGTACTTC | CASSEPRDRSNEQYF
TRBJ2-7 | 12 | TRBV5-4 | NA | NA | TGTGCCAGCAGCTTCGGCGGATACGAGCAGTACTTC | CASSFGGYEQYF
TRBJ2-7 | 15 | TRBV23-1 | once | TRBD1 | TGCGCCAGCAGTCAATCGGACAGGGGGATTTACGAGCAGTACTTC | CASSQSDRGIYEQYF
TRBJ2-7 | 15 | TRBV4-1 | NA | TRBD1 | TGCGCCAGCAGCCAATTTAACAGGGGTAAGGGCGAGCAGTACTTC | CASSQFNRGKGEQYF
TRBJ2-5 | 16 | TRBV7-9 | NA | TRBD2 | TGTGCCAGCAGCGCTAGCGGGGGCCGGGGAGGAGAGACCCAGTACTTC | CASSASGGRGGETQYF
TRBJ2-7 | 16 | TRBV2 | NA | TRBD2 | TGTGCCAGCAAGCCACCCGGACTAGCGGGAGAGGGCGAGCAGTACTTC | CASKPPGLAGEGEQYF
TRBJ1-4 | 19 | TRBV6-1 | NA | NA | TGTGCCAGCAGTGAAGCGGGGAGACATACTAATTTATGGGGTGAAAAACTGTTTTTT | CASSEAGRHTNLWGEKLFF
TRBJ2-7 | 14 | TRBV16 | NA | NA | TGTGCCAGCAGCCTCGGTGCCGACAGTTACGAGCAGTACTTC | CASSLGADSYEQYF
TRBJ2-7 | 16 | TRBV27 | NA | NA | TGTGCCAGCAGCCCCGCCGTACTAGACCTCTCCTACGAGCAGTACTTC | CASSPAVLDLSYEQYF
TRBJ1-6 | 12 | TRBV27 | NA | NA | TGTGCCAGCAGGGACAGTAATTCACCCCTCCACTTT | CASRDSNSPLHF
TRBJ2-7 | 15 | TRBV11-2 | NA | TRBD1 | TGTGCCAGCAGCTGGGGACAGGGCCTCACCTACGAGCAGTACTTC | CASSWGQGLTYEQYF
TRBJ2-5 | 18 | TRBV2 | NA | TRBD2 | TGTGCCAGCAACGGGGAGGGACTAGCGGTCTTGGGGCAAGAGACCCAGTACTTC | CASNGEGLAVLGQETQYF
TRBJ1-5 | 15 | TRBV19 | NA | TRBD1 | TGTGCCAGTAGTATGGGGACAGCTAGCAATCAGCCCCAGCATTTT | CASSMGTASNQPQHF
TRBJ2-7 | 11 | TRBV20-1 | NA | NA | TGCAGTGCTAGCCCCAGCTACGAGCAGTACTTC | CSASPSYEQYF
TRBJ2-7 | 14 | TRBV5-1 | few | TRBD1 | TGCGCCAGCAGCACTTACCGGGACAGATACGAGCAGTACTTC | CASSTYRDRYEQYF
TRBJ2-7 | 15 | TRBV6-5 | NA | NA | TGTGCCAGCAGTTACCGTATCGACAGTACCTACGAGCAGTACTTC | CASSYRIDSTYEQYF
TRBJ1-5 | 14 | TRBV6-5 | NA | NA | TGTGCCAGCAGTCGAACGACAGGCAATCAGCCCCAGCATTTT | CASSRTTGNQPQHF
TRBJ2-5 | 14 | TRBV18 | few | TRBD1 | TGTGCCAGCTCAGGGGACAGGAGCGGGGAGACCCAGTACTTC | CASSGDRSGETQYF
TRBJ2-7 | 13 | TRBV28 | NA | NA | TGTGCCAGCAAGAAGAGGGATTTCTACGAGCAGTACTTC | CASKKRDFYEQYF
TRBJ1-5 | 12 | TRBV19 | NA | NA | TGTGCCAGTAGTATAGGACAGCAGCCCCAGCATTTT | CASSIGQQPQHF
TRBJ1-1 | 15 | TRBV6-5 | NA | TRBD1 | TGTGCCAGCAGCTTGGACAGGGGCTGGAACACTGAAGCTTTCTTT | CASSLDRGWNTEAFF
TRBJ2-7 | 13 | TRBV5-1 | once | NA | TGCGCCAGCAGCTTGCAGTCCCCCGACGAGCAGTACTTC | CASSLQSPDEQYF
TRBJ2-6 | 14 | TRBV7-9 | NA | NA | TGTGCCAGCAGCTTAGTGTTAGGGGCCAACGTCCTGACTTTC | CASSLVLGANVLTF
TRBJ2-1 | 14 | TRBV7-2 | NA | TRBD1 | TGTGCCAGCAGCTTTCTCGACAGGGCCAATGAGCAGTTCTTC | CASSFLDRANEQFF
TRBJ1-2 | 17 | TRBV2 | NA | NA | TGTGCCGGCCACCCAGACGAAGGGGGTTCAGAAATCTATGGCTACACCTTC | CAGHPDEGGSEIYGYTF
TRBJ1-2 | 14 | TRBV29-1 | NA | NA | TGCAGCGTTGATGGAGGGGAAACTAACTATGGCTACACCTTC | CSVDGGETNYGYTF
TRBJ2-1 | 17 | TRBV3-1/TRBV3-2 | NA | TRBD2 | TGTGCCAGCAGCCCCCAGGCTAGCGGGGGGGCCCGCAATGAGCAGTTCTTC | CASSPQASGGARNEQFF
TRBJ1-1 | 15 | TRBV9 | NA | TRBD1 | TGTGCCAGCAGCGCCGACAGGGGGATTGGGACTGAAGCTTTCTTT | CASSADRGIGTEAFF
TRBJ1-2 | 16 | TRBV4-1 | NA | NA | TGCGCCAGCAGCCAAAGGGGGGGGCAGGGCAGGTATGGCTACACCTTC | CASSQRGGQGRYGYTF
TRBJ2-7 | 12 | TRBV7-2 | NA | NA | TGTGCCAGCAGCTTGTCAGGCCACGAGCAGTACTTC | CASSLSGHEQYF
TRBJ2-1 | 18 | TRBV15 | NA | TRBD2 | TGTGCCACCAGCAGAGTTGGGGGGACTAGCGGGATGAACAATGAGCAGTTCTTC | CATSRVGGTSGMNNEQFF
TRBJ1-1 | 14 | TRBV18 | few | NA | TGTGCCAGCTCACCAAGGGGCCTCAACACTGAAGCTTTCTTT | CASSPRGLNTEAFF
TRBJ2-7 | 11 | TRBV28 | NA | NA | TGTGCCGTCGGGAGACACTACGAGCAGTACTTC | CAVGRHYEQYF
TRBJ2-7 | 13 | TRBV4-1 | NA | NA | TGCGCCAGCAGCCAACCCGGGGAGTACGAGCAGTACTTC | CASSQPGEYEQYF
TRBJ2-7 | 13 | TRBV10-3 | NA | TRBD1 | TGTGCCATCAGGGGGACAGGGGGCTACGAGCAGTACTTC | CAIRGTGGYEQYF
TRBJ1-6 | 15 | TRBV5-6 | NA | TRBD1 | TGTGCCAGCAGCTTGGCGGGACAGATTAATTCACCCCTCCACTTT | CASSLAGQINSPLHF
TRBJ2-7 | 13 | TRBV7-9 | NA | TRBD1 | TGTGCCAGCAGCCCGTCCGGGACAGGGGAGCAGTACTTC | CASSPSGTGEQYF
TRBJ1-1 | 14 | TRBV5-1 | NA | NA | TGCGCCAGCAGGTTAGAGACAGCGATACCTGAAGCTTTCTTT | CASRLETAIPEAFF
TRBJ2-7 | 13 | TRBV5-4 | NA | NA | TGTGCCAGCAGCCAAGACAGTTCCTACGAGCAGTACTTC | CASSQDSSYEQYF
TRBJ2-7 | 14 | TRBV5-1 | NA | NA | TGCGCCAGCAGCTTGGTTACTGCCTCCTACGAGCAGTACTTC | CASSLVTASYEQYF
TRBJ1-2 | 14 | TRBV4-1 | NA | NA | TGCGCCACCTCGGGGGAGGGCGGATTGGATGGCTACACCTTC | CATSGEGGLDGYTF
TRBJ1-4 | 15 | TRBV19 | NA | TRBD1 | TGTGCCAGTAGTATCCAGGGGGGAACTAATGAAAAACTGTTTTTT | CASSIQGGTNEKLFF
TRBJ1-1 | 12 | TRBV19 | NA | NA | TGTGCCAGTAGTGACAGTAACACTGAAGCTTTCTTT | CASSDSNTEAFF
TRBJ1-5 | 14 | TRBV18 | NA | TRBD1 | TGTGCCAGCTCACCAGACAGGGGTGTAAGTTCCCAGCATTTT | CASSPDRGVSSQHF
TRBJ1-5 | 15 | TRBV19 | few | NA | TGTGCCAGTACCGCGACAGGAAAGAGCAATCAGCCCCAGCATTTT | CASTATGKSNQPQHF
TRBJ1-5 | 13 | TRBV12-3/TRBV12-4 | NA | NA | TGTGCCAGCAGCAGACAGGTGAATCAGCCCCAGCATTTT | CASSRQVNQPQHF
TRBJ2-2 | 13 | TRBV28 | few | TRBD2 | TGTGCCAGCAGTTTGCGGGAGCAAGGGGAGCTGTTTTTT | CASSLREQGELFF
TRBJ2-7 | 15 | TRBV27 | NA | TRBD1 | TGTGCCAGCAGTTTTTCCGGGACAGGGTCCTACGAGCAGTACTTC | CASSFSGTGSYEQYF